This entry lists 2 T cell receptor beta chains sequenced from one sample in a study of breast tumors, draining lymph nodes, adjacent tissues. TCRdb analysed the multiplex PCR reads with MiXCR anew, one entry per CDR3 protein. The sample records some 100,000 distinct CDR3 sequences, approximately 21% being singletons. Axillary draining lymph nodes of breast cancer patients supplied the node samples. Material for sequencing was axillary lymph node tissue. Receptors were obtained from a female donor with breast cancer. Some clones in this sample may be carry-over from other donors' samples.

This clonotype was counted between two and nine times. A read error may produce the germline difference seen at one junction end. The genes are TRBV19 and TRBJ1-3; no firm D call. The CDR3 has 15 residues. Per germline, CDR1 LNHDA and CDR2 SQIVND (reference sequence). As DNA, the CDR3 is TGTGCCAGTAGGGAACGGAGGCAGTATGGAGACACCATATATTTT. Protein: CASRERRQYGDTIYF. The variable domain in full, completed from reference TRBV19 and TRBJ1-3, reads DGGITQSPKYLFRKEGQNVTLSCEQNLNHDAMYWYRQDPGQGLRLIYYSQIVNDFQKGDIAEGYSVSREKKESFPLTVTSAQKNPTAFYLCASRERRQYGDTIYFGEGSWLTVV.

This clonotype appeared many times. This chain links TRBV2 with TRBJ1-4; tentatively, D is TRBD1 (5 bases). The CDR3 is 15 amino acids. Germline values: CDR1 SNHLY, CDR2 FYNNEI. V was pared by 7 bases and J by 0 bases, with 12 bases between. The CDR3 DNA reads TGTGCCAGCAAGCGGTCGACAGCAACTAATGAAAAACTGTTTTTT. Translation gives CASKRSTATNEKLFF.